The text below deals with one T cell receptor beta chain. This record comes from a study of blood T cell repertoires in COVID-19. Across the study: The United States, Italy and Spain were the sources of the acute and convalescent COVID-19 samples.

Under the authors' procedure: Reference gene primer amplification yielded estimated nucleated cell counts. Profiled with immunoSEQ multiplex PCR; TCRdb holds only in-frame clones, not every one. That table furnishes V, J and clone size, whereas the DNA furnished D and trimming. The data hold about 180,000 clones, with 75% to 90% observed a single time. The sample taken for sequencing was peripheral blood. The sequence was collected from a man between 60 and 75 years old with acute or convalescent COVID-19.

The DNA of the CDR3 is TGCAGTGCTAGTGATTCCCGTAGCTCCTACAATGAGCAGTTCTTC. The encoded protein is CSASDSRSSYNEQFF. The rearrangement links TRBV20-1 to TRBJ2-1; D gene ambiguous. This CDR3 contains 15 residues. V lost 3 bases and J lost 0, with 12 bases in between. Germline assignment: CDR1 DFQATT and CDR2 SNEGSKA (reference sequence).